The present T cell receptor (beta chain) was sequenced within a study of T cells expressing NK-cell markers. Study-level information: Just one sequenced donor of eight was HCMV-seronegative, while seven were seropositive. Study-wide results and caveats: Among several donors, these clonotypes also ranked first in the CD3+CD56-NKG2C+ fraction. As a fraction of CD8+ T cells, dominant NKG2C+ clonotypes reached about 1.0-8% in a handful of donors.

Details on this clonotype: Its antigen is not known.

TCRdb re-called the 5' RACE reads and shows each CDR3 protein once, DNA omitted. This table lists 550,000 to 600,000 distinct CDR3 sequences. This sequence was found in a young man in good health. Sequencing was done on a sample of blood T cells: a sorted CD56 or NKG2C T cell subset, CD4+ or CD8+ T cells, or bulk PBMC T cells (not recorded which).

CDR3 residues: CSAFNRGRLLEQYF. The chain joins TRBV20-1 to TRBJ2-7; the D call from TCRdb, TRBD1, cannot be confirmed without DNA. This CDR3 comprises 14 residues. Germline V lookup: CDR1 DFQATT, CDR2 SNEGSKA (reference sequence).